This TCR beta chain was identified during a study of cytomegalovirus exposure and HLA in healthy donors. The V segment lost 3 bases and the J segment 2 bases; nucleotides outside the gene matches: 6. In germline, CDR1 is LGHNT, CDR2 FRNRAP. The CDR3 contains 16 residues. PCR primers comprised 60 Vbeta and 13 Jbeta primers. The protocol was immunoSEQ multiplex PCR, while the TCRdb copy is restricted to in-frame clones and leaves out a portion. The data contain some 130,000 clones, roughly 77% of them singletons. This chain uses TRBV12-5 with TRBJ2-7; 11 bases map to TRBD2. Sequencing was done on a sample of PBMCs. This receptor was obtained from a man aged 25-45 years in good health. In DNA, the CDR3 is TGTGCTAGTGGTTTCATCCTTAGCGGGAGGGCCTACGAGCAGTACTTC. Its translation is CASGFILSGRAYEQYF.